These 26 T cell receptor beta chains share one sample of origin, sequenced in a study of OX40 agonist ivuxolimab in advanced cancers. Assay: immunoSEQ multiplex PCR; the TCRdb copy retains only in-frame clones and omits some. The table records roughly 100,000 clones, about 84% of them present only once. Specimen: CD4+ or CD8+ T cells sorted from blood, collected in a trial of the OX40 agonist ivuxolimab. These receptors all stem from an adult with an advanced solid tumor such as melanoma, head and neck, liver or kidney cancer.

The genes are TRBV2 and TRBJ2-7, with D possibly called TRBD1 or TRBD2 (5 bases each). V was trimmed by 4 bases and J by 2 bases, leaving 9 bases between them. Germline V gives CDR1 SNHLY, CDR2 FYNNEI. The CDR3 spans 13 residues. The CDR3 loop is CASSVGRTYEQYF. CDR3 DNA sequence: TGTGCCAGCAGTGTGGGACGGACCTACGAGCAGTACTTC.

This chain uses TRBV7-2 with TRBJ1-5; D unresolved. Trimming cost V 5 bases and J 3 bases, with 14 bases left between them. Germline values: CDR1 SGHTA, CDR2 FQGNSA. The CDR3 totals 15 residues. The chain's CDR3 is CASSPHKGTNQPQHF. The CDR3 bases are TGTGCCAGCAGCCCACATAAGGGTACCAATCAGCCCCAGCATTTT.

The rearrangement links TRBV7-8 to TRBJ2-5; D uncertain. This CDR3 has 14 amino acids. The V gene's germline CDR1 is SGHVS and CDR2 FQNEAQ. Trimming cost V 0 bases and J 3 bases, with 8 bases left between them. The CDR3 DNA follows: TGTGCCAGCAGCTTAGCGGTCTCCAAAGAGACCCAGTACTTC. It encodes CASSLAVSKETQYF.

The chain carries TRBV6-5 and TRBJ1-1; no definite D call. V gave up 4 bases and J gave up 1 base, with 7 bases separating them. CDR3 length: 13 amino acids. The germline V gene has CDR1 MNHEY and CDR2 SVGAGI. CDR3 in DNA: TGTGCCAGCAGTTTTACAACGAACACTGAAGCTTTCTTT. This codes for CASSFTTNTEAFF.

V usage is TRBV4-1 and J usage is TRBJ2-3, with D perhaps TRBD2 (6 bases). This CDR3 contains 15 residues. Germline V gene sequence: CDR1 MGHRA, CDR2 YSYEKL. The V end lost 2 bases, the J end lost 5 bases, and 14 bases lay between the germline ends. The CDR3 nucleotides are TGCGCCAGCAGCCAACGCGGGGTAGCGGAAGATACGCAGTATTTT. It codes for CASSQRGVAEDTQYF.

The chain is built from TRBV12-5 and TRBJ2-1, with D hard to call. The germline V gene encodes CDR1 LGHNT and CDR2 FRNRAP. V was pared by 0 bases and J by 0 bases, with 15 bases between. This CDR3 is built from 18 residues. CDR3 in DNA: TGTGCTAGTGGTTTGGTACTTAGCCGAGTACGCTCCTACAATGAGCAGTTCTTC. Protein sequence: CASGLVLSRVRSYNEQFF.

This clone has only one observation. The chain is built from TRBV7-9 and TRBJ2-7; D is possibly TRBD1 or TRBD2 (5 bases each). V shed 5 bases and J shed 0 bases, with 14 bases lying between them. Per the germline V gene, CDR1 is SEHNR and CDR2 is FQNEAQ (reference sequence). The CDR3 spans 15 residues. This CDR3 reads CASSPPLGASYEQYF. The CDR3 coding sequence is TGTGCCAGCAGCCCCCCACTAGGGGCCTCCTACGAGCAGTACTTC. The full variable domain, rest sourced from reference TRBV7-9 and TRBJ2-7, is DTGVSQNPRHKITKRGQNVTFRCDPISEHNRLYWYRQTLGQGPEFLTYFQNEAQLEKSRLLSDRFSAERPKGSFSTLEIQRTEQGDSAMYLCASSPPLGASYEQYFGPGTRLTVT.

The chain is built from TRBV19 and TRBJ1-1; 8 nucleotides align to TRBD1. The CDR3 is 13 residues long. CDR1 and CDR2 (germline): LNHDA, SQIVND (reference sequence). The junction had 1 base not matched to a gene; V was cut back by 3 bases and J by 4 bases. CDR3 in amino acids: CASSIQGATEAFF. DNA of the CDR3: TGTGCCAGTAGTATCCAGGGGGCCACTGAAGCTTTCTTT.

In this sample, this clone turned up a few times. The chain joins TRBV9 to TRBJ1-2; the D gene is possibly TRBD1 (5 bases). V was shortened by 4 bases and J by 4 bases, with 17 bases between the two germline ends. CDR3 size: 15 residues. CDR1 and CDR2 from the germline V gene are SGDLS and YYNGEE. CDR3 sequence reads: CASSPTGQDIYGYTF. The CDR3 coding sequence is TGTGCCAGCAGCCCCACCGGGCAGGACATCTATGGCTACACCTTC.

This chain joins TRBV7-9 and TRBJ2-1, with TRBD2 matching over 9 bases. This CDR3 spans 16 amino acids. From germline, CDR1 is SEHNR and CDR2 FQNEAQ (reference sequence). V shed 1 base, J shed 4 bases, and the junction held 5 bases outside the gene matches. The CDR3 DNA reads TGTGCCAGCAGCTTAGAGAGGGCGGGAGGGTACAATGAGCAGTTCTTC. Its translation is CASSLERAGGYNEQFF. Drawing the rest from reference TRBV7-9 and TRBJ2-1, the complete variable domain is DTGVSQNPRHKITKRGQNVTFRCDPISEHNRLYWYRQTLGQGPEFLTYFQNEAQLEKSRLLSDRFSAERPKGSFSTLEIQRTEQGDSAMYLCASSLERAGGYNEQFFGPGTRLTVL.

The V call is TRBV19, the J call TRBJ1-5; tentatively, D is TRBD1 (5 bases). The germline V and J ends were trimmed by 3 bases and 7 bases, with 7 bases remaining between them. The CDR3 has 12 amino acids. Germline V gene sequence: CDR1 LNHDA, CDR2 SQIVND (reference sequence). CDR3 loop: CASSMGQQPQHF. In DNA form, the CDR3 reads TGTGCCAGTAGTATGGGGCAACAGCCCCAGCATTTT.

The rearrangement links TRBV7-6 to TRBJ1-2; TRBD1 agrees at 11 bases. The V segment lost 5 bases and the J segment 3 bases; nucleotides outside the gene matches: 2. The CDR3 covers 14 residues. Germline CDR1 reads SGHVS; CDR2 reads FNYEAQ. This CDR3 is CASSQGQGDYGYTF. The CDR3 coding sequence is TGTGCCAGCAGCCAGGGACAGGGGGACTATGGCTACACCTTC.

This clone was seen more than once but under ten times. V gene TRBV11-2 combines with J gene TRBJ2-3; 11 bases map to TRBD2. The CDR3 is 16 amino acids. CDR1 is SGHAT and CDR2 is FQNNGV in the germline V gene. V lost 2 bases and J lost 5; bases outside the gene matches: 6. The CDR3 spells CASSLRLAGFLDTQYF. CDR3 nucleotide sequence: TGTGCCAGCAGCTTACGACTAGCGGGGTTTTTAGATACGCAGTATTTT.

This clone has a handful of counts. The rearrangement links TRBV6-4 to TRBJ2-3; no firm D call. CDR1 is MRHNA and CDR2 is SNTAGT in the germline V gene. V lost 3 bases, J lost 0 bases, and 4 bases lay in between. CDR3 length: 13 amino acids. CDR3 residues: CASSDGSTDTQYF. The CDR3 region has the DNA TGTGCCAGCAGTGATGGCAGCACAGATACGCAGTATTTT.

The V and J genes are TRBV7-2 and TRBJ2-1; D perhaps matches TRBD2 (6 bases). The CDR3 consists of 15 residues. Germline loops: CDR1 SGHTA, CDR2 FQGNSA. With 3 bases removed from V and 12 bases from J, the gap between germline ends came to 21 bases. CDR3 amino acids: CASSFRRESDEGQFF. CDR3 nucleotides: TGTGCCAGCAGCTTTAGGAGGGAGAGTGATGAGGGGCAGTTCTTC.

This clone turned up a few times. This chain uses TRBV27 with TRBJ2-6; D ambiguous. V was shortened by 4 bases and J by 0 bases, with 10 bases between the two germline ends. Looked up from germline, CDR1 is MNHEY and CDR2 is SMNVEV (reference sequence). This CDR3 spans 16 amino acids. The CDR3 sequence: CASSSGRPSGANVLTF. CDR3 DNA sequence: TGTGCCAGCAGTTCAGGACGCCCCTCTGGGGCCAACGTCCTGACTTTC.

The J gene is TRBJ2-5, the V gene TRBV7-6, with 10 bases fitting TRBD2. The V and J ends lost 5 bases and 4 bases, in that order; junction bases with no gene match: 13. CDR1 is SGHVS and CDR2 is FNYEAQ in the germline V gene. The CDR3 runs 17 residues. Here the CDR3 reads CASSPLTPSGSPETQYF. DNA for the CDR3: TGTGCCAGCAGCCCCTTAACCCCTAGCGGGAGCCCAGAGACCCAGTACTTC.

V is TRBV19 and J is TRBJ1-1; 10 bases agree with TRBD1. Germline CDR1 and CDR2: LNHDA and SQIVND (reference sequence). The trim removed 1 base at V and 8 bases at J, leaving 4 bases unmatched. This CDR3 is built from 14 residues. This CDR3 is CASSIGTGGSEAFF. DNA of the CDR3: TGTGCCAGTAGTATAGGGACAGGGGGGTCCGAAGCTTTCTTT. Full variable domain (remainder filled in from reference TRBV19 and TRBJ1-1): DGGITQSPKYLFRKEGQNVTLSCEQNLNHDAMYWYRQDPGQGLRLIYYSQIVNDFQKGDIAEGYSVSREKKESFPLTVTSAQKNPTAFYLCASSIGTGGSEAFFGQGTRLTVV.

The chain employs TRBV5-4 and TRBJ2-7; no definite D call. V lost 0 bases, J lost 6 bases, and 7 bases lay in between. The CDR3 consists of 12 residues. From germline, CDR1 is SGHNT and CDR2 YYREEE (reference sequence). CDR3 loop: CASSLERGEQYF. Written as DNA, the CDR3 is TGTGCCAGCAGCTTGGAAAGAGGCGAGCAGTACTTC.

This chain uses TRBV4-1 with TRBJ2-6, with TRBD2 matching 8 bases. V shed 8 bases, J shed 2 bases, and the junction held 11 bases outside the gene matches. The CDR3 length is 17 residues. Germline assignment: CDR1 MGHRA and CDR2 YSYEKL. The DNA of the CDR3 is TGCGCCAGCGAAGCGGGACTAGTCCTAGCTGGGGCCAACGTCCTGACTTTC. Protein product: CASEAGLVLAGANVLTF.

The CDR3 nucleotides are TGCGCCAGCAGCCCTCCGTCAGGCAGCGGCCCGCCCGAGCAGTACTTC. It codes for CASSPPSGSGPPEQYF. This chain joins TRBV5-1 and TRBJ2-7, with D possibly being TRBD2 (5 bases). Germline-derived CDR1 and CDR2 are SGHRS and YFSETQ. The germline V and J ends were trimmed by 4 bases and 6 bases, with 23 bases remaining between them. This CDR3 comprises 16 residues.

The V and J genes are TRBV5-1 and TRBJ2-7; TRBD2 matches at 7 bases. The CDR3 is 13 amino acids. Germline values: CDR1 SGHRS, CDR2 YFSETQ. The J segment lost 1 base and the V segment lost 4 bases, leaving 2 bases of the junction unmatched. In nucleotides, the CDR3 is TGCGCCAGCAGCCCCGGGGGGTCCTACGAGCAGTACTTC. It encodes CASSPGGSYEQYF.

Only one count was recorded for this clone. The chain's CDR3 is CASSDQPTGELFF. In DNA, the CDR3 is TGTGCCAGCAGTGACCAGCCAACCGGGGAGCTGTTTTTT. The chain employs TRBV7-3 and TRBJ2-2; D is unresolved. V dropped 6 bases and J dropped 5 bases, with 10 bases sitting between them. CDR1 and CDR2 from the germline V gene are SGHTA and FQGTGA. The CDR3 has 13 residues.

V is TRBV9 and J is TRBJ2-1; D gene unclear. This CDR3 spans 16 amino acids. With 1 base removed from V and 3 bases from J, the gap between germline ends came to 14 bases. Germline CDR1 and CDR2: SGDLS and YYNGEE. CDR3 DNA: TGTGCCAGCAGCGTAACCGGTACATGGGACTACAATGAGCAGTTCTTC. This sequence encodes CASSVTGTWDYNEQFF.

Comment on this clone: Other DNA sequences within the sample encode an identical CDR3. The chain employs TRBV7-2 and TRBJ2-3, with D unclear. V lost 4 bases and J 0 bases, leaving 5 bases between the germline ends. Germline-derived CDR1 and CDR2 are SGHTA and FQGNSA. CDR3 length equals 13 residues. CDR3 nucleotides: TGTGCCAGCAGCTGGACGAGCACAGATACGCAGTATTTT. The encoded protein is CASSWTSTDTQYF.

The J gene is TRBJ1-4, the V gene TRBV28; 9 bases are shared with TRBD1. J gave up 8 bases and V 6 bases, and 10 bases lay outside the gene matches. Germline V gives CDR1 MDHEN, CDR2 SYDVKM. This CDR3 spans 15 amino acids. Here the CDR3 reads CASSSSGTGKEKLFF. DNA of the CDR3: TGTGCCAGCAGCTCTTCCGGGACAGGGAAGGAAAAACTGTTTTTT. Variable domain in full (rest from reference TRBV28 and TRBJ1-4): DVKVTQSSRYLVKRTGEKVFLECVQDMDHENMFWYRQDPGLGLRLIYFSYDVKMKEKGDIPEGYSVSREKKERFSLILESASTNQTSMYLCASSSSGTGKEKLFFGSGTQLSVL.